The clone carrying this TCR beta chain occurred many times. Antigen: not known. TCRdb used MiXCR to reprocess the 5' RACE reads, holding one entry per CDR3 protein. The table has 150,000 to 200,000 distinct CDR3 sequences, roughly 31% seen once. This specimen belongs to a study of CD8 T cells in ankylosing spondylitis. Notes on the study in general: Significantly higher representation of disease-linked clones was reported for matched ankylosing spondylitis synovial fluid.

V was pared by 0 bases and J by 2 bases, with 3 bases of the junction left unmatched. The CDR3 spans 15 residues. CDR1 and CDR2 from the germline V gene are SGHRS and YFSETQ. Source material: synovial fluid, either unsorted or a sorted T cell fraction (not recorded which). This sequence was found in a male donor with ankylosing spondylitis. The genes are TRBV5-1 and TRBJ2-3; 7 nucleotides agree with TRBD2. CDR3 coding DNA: TGCGCCAGCAGCTTGGAGGGAGGGCCCACAGATACGCAGTATTTT. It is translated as CASSLEGGPTDTQYF.